This T cell receptor (beta chain) derives from a study of T cell responses to AZD1222 COVID-19 vaccine. Study-wide background: Whether given at about 4 or about 12 weeks, second doses were pooled. Study findings and constraints: White British people made up most donors, females outnumbered males, and clonal diversity was possibly underestimated. Vaccine-related CD4 TCRs covered spike, predominating at 160-218 and 743-854.

This clone appeared a single time. The antigen is undetermined. The data were produced by immunoSEQ multiplex PCR, yet TCRdb's version contains in-frame clones alone and is incomplete. The table has about 160,000 clones, approximately 93% seen once. Deletions cut 6 bases from V and 6 bases from J, with 12 bases between. CDR3 length: 13 amino acids. The chain combines TRBV12-3 or TRBV12-4 with TRBJ1-5; no clear D gene. This receptor was identified in an adult in good health. The sequencing here drew on peripheral blood, taken on day 0 of AZD1222 vaccination. CDR3 sequence: CASSPGEGQPQHF. The CDR3, as DNA: TGTGCCAGCAGCCCCGGGGAGGGTCAGCCCCAGCATTTT.